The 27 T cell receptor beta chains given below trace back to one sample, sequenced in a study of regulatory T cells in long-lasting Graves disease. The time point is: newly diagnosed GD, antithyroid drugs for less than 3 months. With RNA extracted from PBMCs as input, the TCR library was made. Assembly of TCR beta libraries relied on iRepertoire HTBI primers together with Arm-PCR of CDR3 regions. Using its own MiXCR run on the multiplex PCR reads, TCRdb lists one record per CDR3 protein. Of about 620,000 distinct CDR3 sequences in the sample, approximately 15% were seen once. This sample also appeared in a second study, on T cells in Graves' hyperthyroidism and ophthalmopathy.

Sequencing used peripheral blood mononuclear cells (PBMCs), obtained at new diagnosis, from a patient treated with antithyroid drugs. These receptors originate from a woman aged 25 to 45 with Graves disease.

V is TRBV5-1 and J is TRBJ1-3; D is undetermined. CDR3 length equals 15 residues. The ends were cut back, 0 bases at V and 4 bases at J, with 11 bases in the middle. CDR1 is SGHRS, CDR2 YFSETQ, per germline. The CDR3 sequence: CASSLVAAGGNTIYF. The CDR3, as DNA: TGCGCCAGCAGCTTGGTTGCGGCAGGCGGAAACACCATATATTTT.

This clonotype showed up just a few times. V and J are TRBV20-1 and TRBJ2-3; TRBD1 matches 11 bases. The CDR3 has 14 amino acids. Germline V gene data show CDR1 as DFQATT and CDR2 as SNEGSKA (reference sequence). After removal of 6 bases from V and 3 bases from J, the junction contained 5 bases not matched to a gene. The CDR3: CSAGGQGATDTQYF. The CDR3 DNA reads TGCAGTGCGGGAGGACAGGGGGCTACAGATACGCAGTATTTT.

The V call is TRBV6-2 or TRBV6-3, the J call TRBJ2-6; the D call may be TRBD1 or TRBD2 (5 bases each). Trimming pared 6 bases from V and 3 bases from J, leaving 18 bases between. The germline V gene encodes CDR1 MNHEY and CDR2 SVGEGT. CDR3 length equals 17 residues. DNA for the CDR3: TGTGCCAGCAGCGCCTCCCGTGGGGGAAGTGGGGCCAACGTCCTGACTTTC. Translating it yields CASSASRGGSGANVLTF.

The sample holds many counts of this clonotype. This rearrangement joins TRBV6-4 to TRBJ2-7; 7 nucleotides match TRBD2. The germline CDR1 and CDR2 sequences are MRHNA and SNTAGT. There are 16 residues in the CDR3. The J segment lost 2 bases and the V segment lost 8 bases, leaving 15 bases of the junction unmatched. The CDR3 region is CASRPLARENTYEQYF. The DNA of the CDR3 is TGTGCCAGCCGCCCATTGGCGCGGGAGAATACCTACGAGCAGTACTTC.

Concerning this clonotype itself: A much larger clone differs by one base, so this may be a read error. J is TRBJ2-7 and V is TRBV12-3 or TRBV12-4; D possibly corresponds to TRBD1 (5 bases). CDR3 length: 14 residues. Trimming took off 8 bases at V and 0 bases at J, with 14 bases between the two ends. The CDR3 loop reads CASALGLGSYEQYF. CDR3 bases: TGTGCCAGCGCCTTGGGGCTAGGCTCCTACGAGCAGTACTTC.

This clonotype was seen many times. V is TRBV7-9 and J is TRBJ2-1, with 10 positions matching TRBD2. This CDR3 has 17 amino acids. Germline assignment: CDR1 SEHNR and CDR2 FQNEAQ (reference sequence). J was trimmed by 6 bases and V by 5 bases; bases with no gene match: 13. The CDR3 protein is CASSDLNLAGVINEQFF. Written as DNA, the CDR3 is TGTGCCAGCAGCGACTTAAACCTAGCGGGAGTCATCAATGAGCAGTTCTTC. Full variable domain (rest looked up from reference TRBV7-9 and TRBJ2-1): DTGVSQNPRHKITKRGQNVTFRCDPISEHNRLYWYRQTLGQGPEFLTYFQNEAQLEKSRLLSDRFSAERPKGSFSTLEIQRTEQGDSAMYLCASSDLNLAGVINEQFFGPGTRLTVL.

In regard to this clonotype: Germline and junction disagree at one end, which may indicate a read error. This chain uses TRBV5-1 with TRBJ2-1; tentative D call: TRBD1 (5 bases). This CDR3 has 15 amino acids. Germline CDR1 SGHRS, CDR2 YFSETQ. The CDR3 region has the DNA TGCGCCGGCAGCTTTGAAGGGGTGGGCACCGATGAGCAGTTCTTC. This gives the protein CAGSFEGVGTDEQFF.

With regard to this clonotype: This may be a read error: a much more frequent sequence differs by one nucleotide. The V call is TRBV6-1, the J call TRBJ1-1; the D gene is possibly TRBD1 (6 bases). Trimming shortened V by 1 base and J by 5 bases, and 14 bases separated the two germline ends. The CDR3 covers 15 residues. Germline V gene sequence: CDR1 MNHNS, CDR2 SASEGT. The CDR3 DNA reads TGTGCCAGCAGTGAAGAGGGGGAAGCGAGGACTGAAGCTTTCTTT. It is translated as CASSEEGEARTEAFF.

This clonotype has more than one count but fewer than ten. CDR3 DNA: TGTGCCATCAGTGGGACTTATGGGGTCGAGCAGTACTTC. The encoded protein is CAISGTYGVEQYF. The chain combines TRBV10-3 with TRBJ2-7, with D possibly TRBD2 on 5 matching bases. Trimming left V 4 bases short and J 6 bases short, with 13 bases between. The CDR3 extends over 13 amino acids. Germline V gene data show CDR1 as ENHRY and CDR2 as SYGVKD.

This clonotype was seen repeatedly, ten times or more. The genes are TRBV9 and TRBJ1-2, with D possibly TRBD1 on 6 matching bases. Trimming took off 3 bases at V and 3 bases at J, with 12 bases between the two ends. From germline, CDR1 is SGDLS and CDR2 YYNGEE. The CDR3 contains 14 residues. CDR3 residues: CASSGRQADYGYTF. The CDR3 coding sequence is TGTGCCAGCAGCGGACGACAGGCAGACTATGGCTACACCTTC.

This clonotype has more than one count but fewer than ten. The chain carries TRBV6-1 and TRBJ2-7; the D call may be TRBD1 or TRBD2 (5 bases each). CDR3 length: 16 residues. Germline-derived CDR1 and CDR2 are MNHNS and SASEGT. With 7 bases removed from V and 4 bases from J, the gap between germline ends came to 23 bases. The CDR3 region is CASTTDGPGGTYEQYF. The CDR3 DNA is TGTGCCAGCACCACCGACGGCCCTGGGGGTACGTACGAGCAGTACTTC.

CDR3 sequence: CAISEGDSEMNTEAFF. The CDR3 region has the DNA TGTGCCATCAGTGAAGGAGACAGCGAAATGAACACTGAAGCTTTCTTT. This chain connects TRBV10-3 to TRBJ1-1; tentatively, D is TRBD1 (5 bases). CDR1 is ENHRY and CDR2 is SYGVKD in the germline V gene. The CDR3 is 16 amino acids. Trimming took 3 bases from V and 0 from J, leaving 14 bases between them.

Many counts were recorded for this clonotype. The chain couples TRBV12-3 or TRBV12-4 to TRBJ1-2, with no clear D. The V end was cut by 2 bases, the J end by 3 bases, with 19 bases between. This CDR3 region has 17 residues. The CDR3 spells CASSLNLLPRSDYGYTF. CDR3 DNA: TGTGCCAGCAGTTTAAACCTACTGCCCCGGAGCGACTATGGCTACACCTTC.

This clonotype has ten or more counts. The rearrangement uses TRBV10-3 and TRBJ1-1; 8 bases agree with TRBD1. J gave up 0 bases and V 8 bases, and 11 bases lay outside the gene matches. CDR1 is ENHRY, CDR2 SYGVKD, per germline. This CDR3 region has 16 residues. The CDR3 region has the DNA TGTGCCATCTTGGGCCGCAGGGGGCCTCTGAACACTGAAGCTTTCTTT. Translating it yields CAILGRRGPLNTEAFF.

CDR3 in amino acids: CASSSSGLAGRTGELFF. The CDR3 DNA reads as TGTGCCAGCAGTAGTTCAGGACTAGCGGGGAGAACCGGGGAGCTGTTTTTT. J is TRBJ2-2 and V is TRBV6-1, with 12 bases aligning to TRBD2. The germline V gene has CDR1 MNHNS and CDR2 SASEGT. The CDR3 consists of 17 residues. V was clipped by 5 bases and J by 5 bases; unmatched bases: 9.

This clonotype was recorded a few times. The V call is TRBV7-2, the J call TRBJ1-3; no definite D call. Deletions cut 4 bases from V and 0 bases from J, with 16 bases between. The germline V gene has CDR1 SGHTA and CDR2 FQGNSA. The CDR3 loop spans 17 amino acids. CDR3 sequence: CASSSLGGLGSGNTIYF. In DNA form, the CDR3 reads TGTGCCAGCAGCTCCTTAGGAGGGTTGGGCTCTGGAAACACCATATATTTT.

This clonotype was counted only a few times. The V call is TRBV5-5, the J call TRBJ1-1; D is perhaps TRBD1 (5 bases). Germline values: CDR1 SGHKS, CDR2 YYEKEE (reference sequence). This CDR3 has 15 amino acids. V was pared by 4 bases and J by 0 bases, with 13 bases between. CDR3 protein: CASSTGSGLNTEAFF. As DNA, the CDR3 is TGTGCCAGCAGCACAGGTTCGGGTTTGAACACTGAAGCTTTCTTT.

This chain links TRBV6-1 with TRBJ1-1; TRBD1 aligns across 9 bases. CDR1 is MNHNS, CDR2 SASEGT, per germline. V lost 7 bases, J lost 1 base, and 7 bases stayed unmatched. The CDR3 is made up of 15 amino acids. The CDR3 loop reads CASTPGQGGNTEAFF. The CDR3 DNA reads TGTGCCAGCACCCCGGGACAGGGCGGGAACACTGAAGCTTTCTTT.

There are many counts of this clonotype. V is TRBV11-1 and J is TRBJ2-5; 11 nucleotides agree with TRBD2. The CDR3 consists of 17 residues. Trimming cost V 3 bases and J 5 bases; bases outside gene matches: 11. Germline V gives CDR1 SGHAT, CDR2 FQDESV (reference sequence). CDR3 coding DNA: TGTGCCAGCAGCTTGGGGCTGACACTAGCGGGAGTGGAGACCCAGTACTTC. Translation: CASSLGLTLAGVETQYF.

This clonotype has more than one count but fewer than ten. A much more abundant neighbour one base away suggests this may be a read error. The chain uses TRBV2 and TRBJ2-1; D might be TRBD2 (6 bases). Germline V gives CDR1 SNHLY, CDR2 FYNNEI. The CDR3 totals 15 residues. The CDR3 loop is CASSRPSVPYNEQLF. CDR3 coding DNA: TGTGCCAGCAGTAGGCCTAGCGTACCCTACAATGAGCAGCTCTTC.

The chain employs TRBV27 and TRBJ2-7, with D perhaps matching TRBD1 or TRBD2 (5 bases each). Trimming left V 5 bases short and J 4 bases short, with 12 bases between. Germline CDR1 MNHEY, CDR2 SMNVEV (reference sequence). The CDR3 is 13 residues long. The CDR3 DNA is TGTGCCAGCAGTCGGGGCTCAACTTACGAGCAGTACTTC. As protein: CASSRGSTYEQYF.

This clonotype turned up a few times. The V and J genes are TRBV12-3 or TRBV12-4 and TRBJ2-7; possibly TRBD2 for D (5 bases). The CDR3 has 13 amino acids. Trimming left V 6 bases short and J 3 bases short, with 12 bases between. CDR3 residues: CASSRGLGYEQYF. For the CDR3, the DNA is TGTGCCAGCAGCCGCGGACTTGGCTACGAGCAGTACTTC.

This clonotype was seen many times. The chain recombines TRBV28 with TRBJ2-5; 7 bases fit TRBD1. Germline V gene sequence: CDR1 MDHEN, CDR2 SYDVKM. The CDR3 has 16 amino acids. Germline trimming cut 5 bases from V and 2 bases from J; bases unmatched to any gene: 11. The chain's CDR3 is CASSIPYPGQQETQYF. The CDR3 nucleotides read TGTGCCAGCAGTATACCCTACCCGGGACAGCAAGAGACCCAGTACTTC.

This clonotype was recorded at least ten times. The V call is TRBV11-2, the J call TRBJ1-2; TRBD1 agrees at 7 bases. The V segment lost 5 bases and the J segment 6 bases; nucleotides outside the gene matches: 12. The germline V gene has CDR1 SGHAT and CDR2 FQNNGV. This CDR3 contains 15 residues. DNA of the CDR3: TGTGCCAGCAGCCTGGGATTTACAGGGGCGGATGGCTACACCTTC. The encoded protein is CASSLGFTGADGYTF.

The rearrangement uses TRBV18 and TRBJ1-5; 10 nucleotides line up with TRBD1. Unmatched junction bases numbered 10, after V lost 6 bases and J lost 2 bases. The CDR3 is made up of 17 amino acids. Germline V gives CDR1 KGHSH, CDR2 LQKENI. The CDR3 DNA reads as TGTGCCAGCTCTCTTGGGACAGGGGTTAGGGGCAATCAGCCCCAGCATTTT. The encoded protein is CASSLGTGVRGNQPQHF.

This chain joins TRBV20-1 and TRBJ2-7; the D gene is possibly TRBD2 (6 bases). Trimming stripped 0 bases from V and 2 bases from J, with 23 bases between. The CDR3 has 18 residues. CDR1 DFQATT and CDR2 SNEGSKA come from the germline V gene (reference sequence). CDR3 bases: TGCAGTGCTAGAGATTGGTTAGTAGCGGCAGACACCACCTACGAGCAGTACTTC. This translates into CSARDWLVAADTTYEQYF.

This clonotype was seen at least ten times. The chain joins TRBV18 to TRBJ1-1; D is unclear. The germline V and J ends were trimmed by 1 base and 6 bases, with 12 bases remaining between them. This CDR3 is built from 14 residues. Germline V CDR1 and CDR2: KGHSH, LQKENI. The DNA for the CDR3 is TGTGCCAGCTCACCACAGGGCTCCCGCGCTGAAGCTTTCTTT. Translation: CASSPQGSRAEAFF.